The 26 T cell receptor beta chains given below trace back to one sample, sequenced in a study of shared clonotypes between healthy human individuals. Measured with immunoSEQ multiplex PCR; TCRdb has only the in-frame clones, and not every one. Of more than 400,000 clones in the sample, 90% to 97% were seen once. Sample: naive CD4+ T cells sorted from blood. Subset: CD45RA+ positively selected. These receptors all stem from a woman in her thirties in good health.

The rearrangement joins TRBV7-2 to TRBJ2-1; TRBD2 agrees at 12 bases. The CDR3 covers 16 residues. CDR1 is SGHTA and CDR2 is FQGNSA in the germline V gene. Trimming cost V 4 bases and J 7 bases; bases outside gene matches: 8. As DNA, the CDR3 is TGTGCCAGCAGCTCAAGCGGGACTAGCGGGCTGAATGAGCAGTTCTTC. Translation gives CASSSSGTSGLNEQFF.

V gene TRBV5-1 combines with J gene TRBJ2-1; 10 bases are a match to TRBD1. This CDR3 comprises 14 residues. After removal of 6 bases from V and 6 bases from J, the junction contained 6 bases not matched to a gene. Germline CDR1 is SGHRS and CDR2 is YFSETQ. CDR3: CASTGQGVGNEQFF. The CDR3 nucleotides are TGCGCCAGCACAGGACAGGGGGTAGGCAATGAGCAGTTCTTC. Full variable domain (remainder filled in from reference TRBV5-1 and TRBJ2-1): KAGVTQTPRYLIKTRGQQVTLSCSPISGHRSVSWYQQTPGQGLQFLFEYFSETQRNKGNFPGRFSGRQFSNSRSEMNVSTLELGDSALYLCASTGQGVGNEQFFGPGTRLTVL.

This chain connects TRBV9 to TRBJ2-1, with a tentative D call TRBD1 (5 bases). The CDR3 loop spans 12 amino acids. The germline gives CDR1 SGDLS, CDR2 YYNGEE. Trimming pared 4 bases from V and 9 bases from J, leaving 11 bases between. CDR3 in amino acids: CASSPTGAEQFF. The CDR3, as DNA: TGTGCCAGCAGCCCCACTGGGGCTGAGCAGTTCTTC.

The chain has TRBV5-1 and TRBJ2-7; D is perhaps TRBD1 or TRBD2 (6 bases each). CDR3 length equals 14 residues. Between the trimmed V and J ends, which lost 0 bases and 6 bases, there was a span of 13 bases. Germline CDR1 and CDR2: SGHRS and YFSETQ. This chain's CDR3 is CASSLDGGGGEQYF. CDR3 bases: TGCGCCAGCAGCTTGGATGGAGGGGGAGGCGAGCAGTACTTC.

The table lists this clone with a few counts. The chain carries TRBV28 and TRBJ1-5; 10 nucleotides align to TRBD1. After removal of 5 bases from V and 0 bases from J, the junction contained 4 bases not matched to a gene. Germline CDR1 MDHEN, CDR2 SYDVKM. The CDR3 loop spans 16 amino acids. CDR3 residues: CASSQDRGDSNQPQHF. The CDR3 DNA sequence: TGTGCCAGCAGTCAGGACAGGGGGGATAGCAATCAGCCCCAGCATTTT.

The chain employs TRBV4-2 and TRBJ1-2; the D is unclear. This CDR3 is built from 15 residues. V lost 6 bases, J lost 5 bases, and 19 bases lay in between. Germline V gene lookup returns CDR1 LGHNA and CDR2 YNFKEQ. In DNA, the CDR3 is TGTGCCAGCAGGTCGGACCAACCAGGAGCATATGGCTACACCTTC. This codes for CASRSDQPGAYGYTF.

The rearrangement joins TRBV7-9 to TRBJ1-5, with D maybe TRBD1 (5 bases). This CDR3 has 16 amino acids. Germline V gives CDR1 SEHNR, CDR2 FQNEAQ (reference sequence). V was pared by 3 bases and J by 1 base, with 13 bases between. Here the CDR3 DNA reads TGTGCCAGCAGCTTGGGAAACCGGGACAGCAATCAGCCCCAGCATTTT. Its protein product is CASSLGNRDSNQPQHF.

The chain recombines TRBV7-8 with TRBJ1-5, with TRBD1 identical over 7 bases. This CDR3 spans 14 amino acids. CDR1 and CDR2 from the germline V gene are SGHVS and FQNEAQ. The trim removed 4 bases at V and 2 bases at J, leaving 2 bases unmatched. The DNA for the CDR3 is TGTGCCAGCAGCTCAGGGGGTGGCAATCAGCCCCAGCATTTT. Its translation is CASSSGGGNQPQHF. The full variable domain, rest sourced from reference TRBV7-8 and TRBJ1-5, is GAGVSQSPRYKVAKRGQDVALRCDPISGHVSLFWYQQALGQGPEFLTYFQNEAQLDKSGLPSDRFFAERPEGSVSTLKIQRTQQEDSAVYLCASSSGGGNQPQHFGDGTRLSIL.

The rearrangement joins TRBV7-6 to TRBJ1-2; weak D call: TRBD1 (5 bases). The V and J ends lost 4 bases and 4 bases respectively, with 16 bases between them. The CDR3 covers 15 residues. Germline loops: CDR1 SGHVS, CDR2 FNYEAQ. The CDR3 protein is CASSSRPDTSYGYTF. The CDR3 coding sequence is TGTGCCAGCAGCTCCCGACCGGACACCAGCTATGGCTACACCTTC. The full variable domain, rest sourced from reference TRBV7-6 and TRBJ1-2, is GAGVSQSPRYKVTKRGQDVALRCDPISGHVSLYWYRQALGQGPEFLTYFNYEAQQDKSGLPNDRFSAERPEGSISTLTIQRTEQRDSAMYRCASSSRPDTSYGYTFGSGTRLTVV.

The count of this clone is one. This chain uses TRBV9 with TRBJ1-3; no definite D call. Trimming pared 0 bases from V and 4 bases from J, leaving 8 bases between. Per germline, CDR1 SGDLS and CDR2 YYNGEE. CDR3 length equals 14 residues. CDR3 DNA: TGTGCCAGCAGCGTAGAATTTTTAGGAAACACCATATATTTT. This translates into CASSVEFLGNTIYF.

As DNA, the CDR3 is TGTGCCAGCAGTGTTAGCGGGGGACTAGCGGGAGGATACAATGAGCAGTTCTTC. This gives the protein CASSVSGGLAGGYNEQFF. The chain is built from TRBV6-4 and TRBJ2-1; 15 bases map to TRBD2. V lost 4 bases, J lost 4 bases, and 8 bases stayed unmatched. CDR1 and CDR2 from the germline V gene are MRHNA and SNTAGT. The CDR3 is made up of 18 amino acids.

A note on this clone: Other DNA variants within this sample encode the same CDR3. CDR3 loop: CASSIGGRAYNEQFF. CDR3 DNA: TGTGCCAGTAGTATTGGCGGGAGGGCGTACAATGAGCAGTTCTTC. This chain uses TRBV19 with TRBJ2-1; 9 nucleotides match TRBD2. Unmatched junction bases numbered 4, after V lost 3 bases and J lost 4 bases. The length of the CDR3 is 15 residues. CDR1 is LNHDA and CDR2 is SQIVND in the germline V gene (reference sequence).

The chain employs TRBV14 and TRBJ1-3, with 7 bases that match TRBD1. V shed 0 bases and J 6 bases; nucleotides not matched to a gene: 2. The germline CDR1 and CDR2 sequences are SGHDN and FVKESK. CDR3 length equals 14 residues. The CDR3 DNA follows: TGTGCCAGCAGCCAAGAGGAGGGGGCAAACACCATATATTTT. Translating gives CASSQEEGANTIYF.

The rearrangement joins TRBV2 to TRBJ2-7; D gene ambiguous. Trimming pared 1 base from V and 6 bases from J, leaving 7 bases between. CDR1 and CDR2 from the germline V gene are SNHLY and FYNNEI. The CDR3 sequence is 12 residues long. The CDR3 DNA reads TGTGCCAGCAGTGAAGGGAGATCCGAGCAGTACTTC. This encodes CASSEGRSEQYF.

CDR3 nucleotides: TGTGCCAGCAGCGTAGGAGGTAGAGAAGAGACCCAGTACTTC. The encoded protein is CASSVGGREETQYF. The genes are TRBV9 and TRBJ2-5; D gene ambiguous. Germline assignment: CDR1 SGDLS and CDR2 YYNGEE. This CDR3 contains 14 residues. The V and J ends lost 0 bases and 3 bases respectively, with 9 bases between them.

CDR3 protein: CASRSDRGNQPQHF. In DNA form, the CDR3 reads TGTGCCAGCAGATCCGACAGGGGCAATCAGCCCCAGCATTTT. J is TRBJ1-5 and V is TRBV2; 7 bases agree with TRBD1. The J segment lost 2 bases and the V segment lost 6 bases, leaving 4 bases of the junction unmatched. CDR3 length: 14 amino acids. The germline V gene has CDR1 SNHLY and CDR2 FYNNEI. The complete variable domain, with remaining parts taken from reference TRBV2 and TRBJ1-5, reads EPEVTQTPSHQVTQMGQEVILRCVPISNHLYFYWYRQILGQKVEFLVSFYNNEISEKSEIFDDQFSVERPDGSNFTLKIRSTKLEDSAMYFCASRSDRGNQPQHFGDGTRLSIL.

This clone was found once. V and J are TRBV28 and TRBJ2-2, with 10 bases matching TRBD2. V dropped 5 bases and J dropped 8; count of bases not matched to a gene: 11. The germline gives CDR1 MDHEN, CDR2 SYDVKM. The CDR3 loop spans 16 amino acids. CDR3 bases: TGTGCCAGCAGTCAAGCCGCATATAGCGGGAGGGGGGAGCTGTTTTTT. Its protein is CASSQAAYSGRGELFF.

V and J are TRBV28 and TRBJ2-7, with 8 bases lining up with TRBD2. This CDR3 has 14 amino acids. Losses at the gene ends were 7 bases for V and 4 bases for J; bases not matched to a gene: 9. CDR1 is MDHEN and CDR2 is SYDVKM in the germline V gene. The CDR3 spells CASTVGGEWYEQYF. The CDR3 DNA follows: TGTGCCAGCACCGTCGGGGGGGAGTGGTACGAGCAGTACTTC.

V is TRBV4-1 and J is TRBJ1-4; a possible D gene is TRBD1 (6 bases). In germline, CDR1 is MGHRA, CDR2 YSYEKL. CDR3 size: 18 residues. Trimming cost V 0 bases and J 10 bases, with 24 bases left between them. This chain's CDR3 is CASSQDHRGGRDTGKLFF. In DNA form, the CDR3 reads TGCGCCAGCAGCCAAGATCATCGGGGTGGTAGGGACACCGGAAAACTGTTTTTT.

The sample holds one count of this clone. The chain carries TRBV28 and TRBJ2-2; 9 bases fit TRBD1. CDR1 is MDHEN and CDR2 is SYDVKM in the germline V gene. Losses at the gene ends were 5 bases for V and 3 bases for J; bases not matched to a gene: 1. CDR3 length: 14 amino acids. Here the CDR3 reads CASSRTGDTGELFF. CDR3 in DNA: TGTGCCAGCAGTCGGACAGGGGACACCGGGGAGCTGTTTTTT.

V usage is TRBV28 and J usage is TRBJ2-3, with a tentative D call TRBD2 (6 bases). The CDR3 runs 15 residues. Trimming took off 6 bases at V and 2 bases at J, with 15 bases between the two ends. CDR1 is MDHEN, CDR2 SYDVKM, per germline. CDR3: CASSPVADLTDTQYF. CDR3 bases: TGTGCCAGCAGCCCCGTAGCGGACCTCACAGATACGCAGTATTTT.

Only one count was recorded for this clone. The V and J genes are TRBV5-1 and TRBJ1-1, with D possibly being TRBD1 (6 bases). V shed 4 bases and J shed 0 bases, with 13 bases lying between them. The CDR3 is 15 residues long. Looked up from germline, CDR1 is SGHRS and CDR2 is YFSETQ. The CDR3 DNA reads as TGCGCCAGCAGCAACCGGGACACCTTGAACACTGAAGCTTTCTTT. It encodes CASSNRDTLNTEAFF.

This clone occurred once. The genes are TRBV6-1 and TRBJ1-5; D is undetermined. Germline V CDR1 and CDR2: MNHNS, SASEGT. This CDR3 is 11 amino acids long. The V end was cut by 6 bases, the J end by 3 bases, with 3 bases between. The CDR3 region has the DNA TGTGCCAGCAGCCTCAATCAGCCCCAGCATTTT. Translating gives CASSLNQPQHF.

The chain has TRBV7-9 and TRBJ1-4; the D is unclear. The CDR3 contains 18 residues. Germline V gene lookup returns CDR1 SEHNR and CDR2 FQNEAQ (reference sequence). Trimming removed 4 bases at V and 3 bases at J, with 21 bases between. CDR3 nucleotides: TGTGCCAGCAGCTCGCACACCCGGGCCATTGTGGCTAATGAAAAACTGTTTTTT. Protein sequence: CASSSHTRAIVANEKLFF.

This clone appeared a single time. The rearrangement joins TRBV2 to TRBJ2-3; a possible D gene is TRBD2 (5 bases). V lost 8 bases and J 4 bases, leaving 19 bases between the germline ends. Germline values: CDR1 SNHLY, CDR2 FYNNEI. The CDR3 consists of 15 residues. The CDR3 region is CASSASLLFADTQYF. The CDR3 DNA reads as TGTGCCAGCTCGGCTAGCCTGCTTTTCGCAGATACGCAGTATTTT. Full variable domain (missing parts from reference TRBV2 and TRBJ2-3): EPEVTQTPSHQVTQMGQEVILRCVPISNHLYFYWYRQILGQKVEFLVSFYNNEISEKSEIFDDQFSVERPDGSNFTLKIRSTKLEDSAMYFCASSASLLFADTQYFGPGTRLTVL.

The chain uses TRBV5-4 and TRBJ2-1; 11 bases agree with TRBD1. The CDR3 contains 15 residues. The germline CDR1 and CDR2 sequences are SGHNT and YYREEE (reference sequence). Trimming took 3 bases from V and 5 from J; bases not matched to a gene: 4. The CDR3 region has the DNA TGTGCCAGCAGCTACCGGGACAGGGGGAACAATGAGCAGTTCTTC. Residues: CASSYRDRGNNEQFF. Full variable domain (missing parts from reference TRBV5-4 and TRBJ2-1): ETGVTQSPTHLIKTRGQQVTLRCSSQSGHNTVSWYQQALGQGPQFIFQYYREEENGRGNFPPRFSGLQFPNYSSELNVNALELDDSALYLCASSYRDRGNNEQFFGPGTRLTVL.